The TCR beta chain described here comes from a study of quantifying T cell responses using KT2 cells. Across the study: RNA was reverse transcribed with TCR alpha and beta constant-region primers. Under optimum conditions, T4 ligation efficiency was estimated at more than 8.5%.

There are many counts of this clonotype. CDR1 and CDR2 from the germline V gene are MNHEY and SVGEGT. This CDR3 is built from 18 residues. The junction had 15 bases not matched to a gene; V was cut back by 3 bases and J by 4 bases. Each cDNA got a UMI-containing oligo ligated at its 3' end. First-round PCR used three to five cycles and beta primers RC1.1 and RC1.2 covering TRBC1 and TRBC2. A single record per CDR3 protein comes from TCRdb applying MiXCR to the UMI-ligation and nested PCR reads. The table lists about 33,000 distinct CDR3 sequences, approximately 10% of them singletons. This TCR came from a human donor. The rearrangement uses TRBV6-2 or TRBV6-3 and TRBJ2-1; 7 positions match TRBD2. Input material: PBMCs spiked with cells of the T cell clone KT2. CDR3 sequence: CASSYSQLLAMVYNEQFF. In DNA form, the CDR3 reads TGTGCCAGCAGTTATTCCCAGTTACTAGCGATGGTGTACAATGAGCAGTTCTTC.